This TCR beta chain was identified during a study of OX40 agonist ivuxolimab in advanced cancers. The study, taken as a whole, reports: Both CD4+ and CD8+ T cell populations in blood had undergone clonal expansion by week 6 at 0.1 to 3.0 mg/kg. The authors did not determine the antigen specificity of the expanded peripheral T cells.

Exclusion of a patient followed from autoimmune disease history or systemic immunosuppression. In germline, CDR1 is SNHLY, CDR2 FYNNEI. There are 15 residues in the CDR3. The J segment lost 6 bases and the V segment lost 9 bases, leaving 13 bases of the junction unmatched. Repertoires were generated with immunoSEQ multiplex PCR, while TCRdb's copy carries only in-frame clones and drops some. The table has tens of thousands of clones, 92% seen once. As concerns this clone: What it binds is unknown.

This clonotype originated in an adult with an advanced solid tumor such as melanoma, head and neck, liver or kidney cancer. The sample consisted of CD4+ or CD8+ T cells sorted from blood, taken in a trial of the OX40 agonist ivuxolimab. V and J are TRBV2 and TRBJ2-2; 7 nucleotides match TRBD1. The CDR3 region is CASPAPTGFPGELFF. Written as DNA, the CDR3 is TGTGCCAGTCCCGCCCCGACAGGGTTTCCCGGGGAGCTGTTTTTT.